In its sample, the clone carrying this T cell receptor (beta chain) was seen a few times. What it binds is not known. Each patient with chemo-refractory metastatic non-small-cell lung cancer was treated with focal radiation plus CTLA-4 blockade using ipilimumab. This entry belongs to a study of radiotherapy plus CTLA-4 blockade in lung cancer. Study summary: Overall, around 20% of patients showed an objective response, while about 29% attained disease control. Study results and caveats: Per reports, early blood T cell clone dynamics, plus interferon-beta, forecast response most strongly. There was expansion of tumor-derived TCR clones in blood after radiotherapy plus ipilimumab.

The CDR3 covers 15 residues. Trimming took off 5 bases at V and 0 bases at J, with 11 bases between the two ends. Germline lookup yields CDR1 MNHNY and CDR2 SVGAGI (reference sequence). The repertoire was sequenced with immunoSEQ multiplex PCR; TCRdb's copy has only in-frame clones and lacks some. This sample carries 24,000 or so clones, 71% of them seen once, and the ten largest clones take 2.5% to 3.5%. This sequence originates from a human donor with non-small cell lung cancer whose response to radiotherapy plus ipilimumab could not be evaluated. The sequencing used peripheral blood, collected from a patient treated with radiotherapy plus ipilimumab. The chain employs TRBV6-6 and TRBJ1-3; D is possibly TRBD1 (5 bases). The CDR3 protein is CASSGQGFSGNTIYF. CDR3 DNA: TGTGCCAGCAGTGGGCAGGGTTTCTCTGGAAACACCATATATTTT.